The clone carrying this T cell receptor beta chain appeared a few times. Its specificity is not known. This sample is drawn from a study of CD8 T cell repertoires and HIV-1 epitope variants. The wider study: Twenty-five autologous and known Gag and Nef epitope variant peptides each stimulated T cells separately. Controls included no peptide, Ebola AY9 epitope, and a CMV, EBV, flu pool. Study-level points and caveats: Most of the nine antigen-specific clonotypes appeared cross-reactive to autologous or escape variants.

The CDR3 has 14 amino acids. The V gene lost 6 bases and the J gene lost 7 bases, with 19 bases spanning the gap. The germline CDR1 and CDR2 sequences are SGHDN and FVKESK. Sequencing of TCR beta CDR3 used immunoSEQ survey depth. Using immunoSEQ multiplex PCR, the repertoire was profiled, and TCRdb retains in-frame clones only, with some absent. The table lists approximately 5,000 clones, less than 75% of them singletons. The chain carries TRBV14 and TRBJ2-7, with a weak D call TRBD2 (6 bases). This TCR came from a male donor with HIV. Sequencing input: cultured CD8+ T cells derived from PBMCs. The CDR3 DNA is TGTGCCAGCAGTCCTACTAGCTCCCACCGGGAGCAGTACTTC. This translates into CASSPTSSHREQYF.